One sample yielded the 5 T cell receptor beta chains listed below, sequenced in a study of TIL therapy for anti-PD-1-resistant metastatic lung cancer. The libraries were made with immunoSEQ v3. Using immunoSEQ multiplex PCR, the repertoire was profiled, and TCRdb retains in-frame clones only, with some absent. The sample comprises some 52,000 clones, less than 80% of which are singletons, and 4.8% rests with the top ten. Time point defined: pre-treatment sample, taken before nivolumab and TIL therapy. The sample in question was blood, obtained at baseline. These receptors came from a woman aged 30 to 85 with non-small cell lung cancer.

The chain couples TRBV6-5 to TRBJ2-5, with 8 bases lining up with TRBD2. This CDR3 spans 13 amino acids. V was clipped by 6 bases and J by 1 base; unmatched bases: 1. Germline CDR1 reads MNHEY; CDR2 reads SVGAGI. CDR3 DNA: TGTGCCAGCAGGGCGGGGGGCCAAGAGACCCAGTACTTC. This sequence encodes CASRAGGQETQYF.

CDR3 protein: CASSVRQGRKTEAFF. The CDR3 region has the DNA TGTGCCAGCAGTGTCAGACAGGGGAGGAAAACTGAAGCTTTCTTT. The chain combines TRBV28 with TRBJ1-1; 8 bases match TRBD1. V trimming: 5 bases; J trimming: 5 bases; junction bases outside the gene matches: 10. The CDR3 sequence is 15 residues long. Germline CDR1 and CDR2: MDHEN and SYDVKM.

The sample holds one count of this clone. This chain uses TRBV11-2 with TRBJ2-3; no firm D call. V was cut by 9 bases and J by 6 bases, with 7 bases left in between. This CDR3 spans 10 amino acids. CDR1 is SGHAT and CDR2 is FQNNGV in the germline V gene. Here the CDR3 reads CASDGDTQYF. In DNA, the CDR3 is TGTGCCAGTGATGGGGATACGCAGTATTTT.

The rearrangement links TRBV18 to TRBJ2-3, with 14 nucleotides matching TRBD2. Unmatched junction bases numbered 4, after V lost 3 bases and J lost 5 bases. From germline, CDR1 is KGHSH and CDR2 LQKENI. There are 16 residues in the CDR3. The CDR3 nucleotides are TGTGCCAGCTCACCTCAGACTAGCGGGGGGGAAGATACGCAGTATTTT. Its translation: CASSPQTSGGEDTQYF.

V and J are TRBV5-1 and TRBJ1-1, with TRBD1 as a possible D gene (5 bases). Deletions cut 4 bases from V and 3 bases from J, with 13 bases between. This CDR3 is 14 amino acids long. Germline V gives CDR1 SGHRS, CDR2 YFSETQ. The CDR3 sequence is CASSPRGVDTEAFF. The CDR3 nucleotides are TGCGCCAGCAGCCCCCGGGGGGTCGACACTGAAGCTTTCTTT. The full variable domain, completed using reference TRBV5-1 and TRBJ1-1, is KAGVTQTPRYLIKTRGQQVTLSCSPISGHRSVSWYQQTPGQGLQFLFEYFSETQRNKGNFPGRFSGRQFSNSRSEMNVSTLELGDSALYLCASSPRGVDTEAFFGQGTRLTVV.